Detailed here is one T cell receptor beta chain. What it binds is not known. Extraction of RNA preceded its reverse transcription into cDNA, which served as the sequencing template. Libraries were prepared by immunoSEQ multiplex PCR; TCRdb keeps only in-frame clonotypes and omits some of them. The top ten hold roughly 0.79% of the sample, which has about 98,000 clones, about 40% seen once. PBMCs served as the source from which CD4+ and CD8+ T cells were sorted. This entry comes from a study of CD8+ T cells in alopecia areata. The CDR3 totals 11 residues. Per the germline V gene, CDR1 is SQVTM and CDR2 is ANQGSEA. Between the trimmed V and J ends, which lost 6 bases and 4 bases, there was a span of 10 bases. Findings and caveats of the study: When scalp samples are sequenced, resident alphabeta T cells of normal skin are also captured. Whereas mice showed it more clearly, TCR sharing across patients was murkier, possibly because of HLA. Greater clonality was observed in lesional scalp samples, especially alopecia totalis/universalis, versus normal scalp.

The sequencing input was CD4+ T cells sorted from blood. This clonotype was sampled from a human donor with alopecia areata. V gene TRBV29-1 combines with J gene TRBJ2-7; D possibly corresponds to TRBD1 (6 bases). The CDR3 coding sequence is TGCAGCGTAGCTACAGGGTACGAGCAGTACTTC. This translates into CSVATGYEQYF.